The 10 T cell receptor beta chains listed next were all sequenced from one sample in a study of shared clonotypes between healthy human individuals. TCRdb's table, derived via immunoSEQ multiplex PCR, lists solely in-frame clones and lacks some. The table records around 2,100,000 clones, roughly 94% of them present only once. It was CD45RO-negative cells, positively selected for CCR7, that made up naive CD8 cells, with terminally differentiated effector memory CD45RA+ cells excluded. Material for sequencing was naive CD8+ T cells sorted from blood. Source of these receptors: a man aged 18 to 30 in good health.

The chain uses TRBV7-6 and TRBJ2-1; TRBD2 agrees at 12 bases. The CDR3 is 18 amino acids. J lost 3 bases, V lost 5 bases, and 11 bases had no gene match. Germline CDR1 SGHVS, CDR2 FNYEAQ. The CDR3 loop reads CASSGGLAGIKSYNEQFF. CDR3 DNA: TGTGCCAGCAGCGGCGGACTAGCGGGAATCAAGAGCTACAATGAGCAGTTCTTC.

V usage is TRBV5-5 and J usage is TRBJ2-7, with D possibly being TRBD2 (6 bases). The V end was cut by 4 bases, the J end by 3 bases, with 14 bases between. Germline V gene data show CDR1 as SGHKS and CDR2 as YYEKEE (reference sequence). CDR3 length: 14 amino acids. Here the CDR3 DNA reads TGTGCCAGCAGCGGGACTGACACCTTCTACGAGCAGTACTTC. This translates into CASSGTDTFYEQYF. Filled out from reference TRBV5-5 and TRBJ2-7, the complete variable domain reads DAGVTQSPTHLIKTRGQQVTLRCSPISGHKSVSWYQQVLGQGPQFIFQYYEKEERGRGNFPDRFSARQFPNYSSELNVNALLLGDSALYLCASSGTDTFYEQYFGPGTRLTVT.

There are a few counts of this clone. The rearrangement uses TRBV7-9 and TRBJ2-4; perhaps TRBD1 as D (6 bases). Trimming cost V 5 bases and J 4 bases, with 21 bases left between them. Germline values: CDR1 SEHNR, CDR2 FQNEAQ (reference sequence). This CDR3 comprises 17 residues. The CDR3 nucleotides read TGTGCCAGCAGCCCCACCATTACAGGGTTCACGAAAAACATTCAGTACTTC. This sequence encodes CASSPTITGFTKNIQYF. The complete variable domain, with remaining parts taken from reference TRBV7-9 and TRBJ2-4, reads DTGVSQNPRHKITKRGQNVTFRCDPISEHNRLYWYRQTLGQGPEFLTYFQNEAQLEKSRLLSDRFSAERPKGSFSTLEIQRTEQGDSAMYLCASSPTITGFTKNIQYFGAGTRLSVL.

The gene calls are TRBV6-5 and TRBJ1-2; D not resolved. CDR3 length: 14 residues. Trimming cost V 2 bases and J 2 bases, with 9 bases left between them. From germline, CDR1 is MNHEY and CDR2 SVGAGI. CDR3 in DNA: TGTGCCAGCAGTTACAACTCCTTGAACTATGGCTACACCTTC. Its translation is CASSYNSLNYGYTF.

The chain links TRBV10-3 to TRBJ2-2, with TRBD2 matching over 13 bases. CDR3 length: 17 amino acids. The V gene end was trimmed by 3 bases and the J gene end by 5 bases; junction bases not matched to a gene: 6. CDR1 ENHRY and CDR2 SYGVKD come from the germline V gene. The CDR3 nucleotides read TGTGCCATCAGTGACAGCCCGGGACTAGCGGGAACCGGGGAGCTGTTTTTT. It is translated as CAISDSPGLAGTGELFF.

The chain joins TRBV6-6 to TRBJ1-3; 7 nucleotides align to TRBD1. Germline lookup yields CDR1 MNHNY and CDR2 SVGAGI (reference sequence). This CDR3 contains 16 residues. V shed 5 bases and J 1 base; nucleotides not matched to a gene: 8. The CDR3 DNA reads as TGTGCCAGCAGTCAGGGACAGAACTTATCTGGAAACACCATATATTTT. Its protein is CASSQGQNLSGNTIYF.

The chain couples TRBV7-9 to TRBJ1-1; D possibly corresponds to TRBD1 (5 bases). V lost 5 bases and J lost 2, with 18 bases in between. The CDR3 consists of 16 residues. Per the germline V gene, CDR1 is SEHNR and CDR2 is FQNEAQ (reference sequence). The CDR3 protein is CASSPLIQGGNTEAFF. The DNA for the CDR3 is TGTGCCAGCAGCCCACTGATCCAGGGAGGTAACACTGAAGCTTTCTTT.

This rearrangement joins TRBV2 to TRBJ2-2, with D tentatively TRBD1 (5 bases). This CDR3 is built from 13 residues. V lost 10 bases, J lost 1 base, and 10 bases lay in between. In germline, CDR1 is SNHLY, CDR2 FYNNEI. The CDR3, as DNA: TGTGCCATTGGACATAAGAACACCGGGGAGCTGTTTTTT. Translating gives CAIGHKNTGELFF.

Comment on this clone: The sample holds other DNA sequences that translate to the same CDR3. The chain links TRBV5-6 to TRBJ1-1; possible D gene TRBD1, 5 bases. Germline CDR1 and CDR2: SGHDT and YYEEEE. The CDR3 consists of 14 residues. V lost 2 bases and J lost 0, with 8 bases in between. CDR3 in amino acids: CASSLGVMNTEAFF. CDR3 sequence (DNA): TGTGCCAGCAGCTTAGGGGTGATGAACACTGAAGCTTTCTTT. The complete variable domain, with remaining parts taken from reference TRBV5-6 and TRBJ1-1, reads DAGVTQSPTHLIKTRGQQVTLRCSPKSGHDTVSWYQQALGQGPQFIFQYYEEEERQRGNFPDRFSGHQFPNYSSELNVNALLLGDSALYLCASSLGVMNTEAFFGQGTRLTVV.

This chain links TRBV5-4 with TRBJ2-1, with D perhaps matching TRBD2 (5 bases). Deletions cut 2 bases from V and 8 bases from J, with 11 bases between. Germline CDR1 and CDR2: SGHNT and YYREEE (reference sequence). CDR3 size: 13 residues. CDR3 region: CASSFGLAYEQFF. CDR3 in DNA: TGTGCCAGCAGCTTCGGGCTAGCCTATGAGCAGTTCTTC.